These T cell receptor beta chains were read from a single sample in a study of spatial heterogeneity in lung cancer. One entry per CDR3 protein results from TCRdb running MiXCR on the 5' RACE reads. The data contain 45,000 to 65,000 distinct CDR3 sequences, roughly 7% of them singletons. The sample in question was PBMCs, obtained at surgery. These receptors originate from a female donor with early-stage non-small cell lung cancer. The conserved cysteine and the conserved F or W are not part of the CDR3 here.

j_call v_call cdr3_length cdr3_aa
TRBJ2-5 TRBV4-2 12 ASSQGTRGETQY
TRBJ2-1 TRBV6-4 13 ASSDSTYLYNEQF
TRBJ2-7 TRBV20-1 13 SARTGLVDRYEQY
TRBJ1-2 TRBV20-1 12 STRGQLLNYGYT
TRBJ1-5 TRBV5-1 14 ASSPDGAYSNQPQH
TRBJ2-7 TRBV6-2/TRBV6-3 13 ASRNRGQRIYEQY
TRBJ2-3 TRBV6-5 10 ASLQTGDTQY
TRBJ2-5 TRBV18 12 ASSPRTGEETQY
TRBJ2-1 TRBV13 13 ASSPGRYPIDEQF
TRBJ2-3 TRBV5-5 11 ASSLEQVDTQY
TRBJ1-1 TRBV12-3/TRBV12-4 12 ASRKTPLNTEAF